This T cell receptor (beta chain) was captured by sequencing in a study of blood T cell repertoires in COVID-19 (dated by TCRdb to 2018 to 2020). Describing the broader study: Samples covering the acute and convalescent phases of COVID-19 were provided by collaborators in the United States, Italy and Spain. The prospective study material was composed of cDNA or gDNA derived from T cells, B-cell-depleted T cells, or PBMCs. Deeply sampled blood TCRbeta repertoires from subjects exposed to, actively infected with, or recovered from COVID-19 were included in the dataset. A freely available public database, intended as a resource for researchers studying the immune response to SARS-CoV-2, is where the repertoires were released. The samples were drawn from two sources: the first 160 participants of the ongoing ImmuneRACE study, and fewer than 1,500 subjects contributed by 6 global collaborators. A de-identified subject ID, COVID-19 status, age in years and sex were almost always included in the sample metadata. Where available, HLA class I and class II types were obtained from metadata supplied by the sample provider rather than from assay-based typing. What the authors observed across the whole study: The amount of clinical and demographic metadata varied by source and participant and was provided uncurated.

Comments on this clone: Its antigen is still unknown. No clone much larger than this one lies a single base away; base qualities are absent.

Ends trimmed: V by 2 bases, J by 0 bases; bases unmatched to a gene: 0. Sequences SGHTA (CDR1) and FQGTGA (CDR2) are obtained from the germline V gene. Spanning cysteine to phenylalanine, the CDR3 consists of 15 amino acids. Solely the CDR3 DNA is kept, with 45 bases framed from the first base. TCRbeta CDR3 regions were amplified from genomic DNA using the immunoSEQ Assay, a bias-controlled multiplex PCR. In the original analysis: The number of nucleated cells in each sample was estimated from the amplification of reference gene primers within the assay. To quantify the absolute abundance of each unique TCRbeta CDR3 rearrangement, sequence reads were collapsed and filtered. For each sample, productive Simpson clonality was calculated as the square root of Simpson's diversity index over productive rearrangements. TCRdb provides this immuneACCESS table in a form limited to in-frame rearrangements. Some clones are lacking; in checked studies, under half of them reflect an unresolved V gene, and why the rest are absent is not known. D and trimming were read from the DNA, whereas the V and J calls and clone size are those reported in that table. The sample contains about 230,000 clones, approximately 90% of them found a single time. The ten largest clones represent about a sixth of the sample.

Participants in the prospective study were enrolled through a virtual design, were aged roughly 18 to 95 years, and lived in roughly 24 United States geographic areas. To assign participants to cohorts, the prospective study relied on clinical history that participants themselves reported in a screening survey and a study questionnaire. Recovered participants in ImmuneRACE Cohort 3 were defined by two consecutive negative NP/OP PCR tests, clearance by a healthcare professional, or resolution of symptoms. Each participant in the prospective study had whole blood, serum and a nasopharyngeal or oropharyngeal swab collected by mobile phlebotomists. Participants in the prospective study had the option to provide additional blood draws and questionnaires over a roughly 2-month period. Before DNA extraction, prospective study blood samples were shipped either frozen or at room temperature.

This sequence originates from a man between 18 and 35 years old who had recovered from COVID-19. The sequenced sample consisted of PBMCs or T cells enriched from blood (not recorded which). The sequence links TRBV7-3 to TRBJ2-3; TRBD2 agrees with 9 junctional bases. The CDR3 protein: CASSLLAGSTDTQYF. The base sequence is TGTGCCAGCAGCTTACTAGCGGGGAGCACAGATACGCAGTATTTT.